The 14 T cell receptor beta chains given below trace back to one sample, sequenced in a study of blood T cell repertoires in COVID-19. Produced via immunoSEQ multiplex PCR; TCRdb's table is partial and in-frame only. The data contain under 250,000 clones, over 80% of them seen just once; the ten biggest clones take up around 3.6%. The specimen was PBMCs or T cells enriched from blood (not recorded which). These receptors were obtained from a woman aged 30 to 39 who had been exposed to COVID-19.

The V gene is TRBV7-8, the J gene TRBJ1-2, with 7 bases matching TRBD1. V was pared by 3 bases and J by 1 base, with 5 bases of the junction left unmatched. This CDR3 contains 15 residues. Germline V CDR1 and CDR2: SGHVS, FQNEAQ. CDR3 sequence: CASSLEGQSNYGYTF. For the CDR3, the DNA is TGTGCCAGCAGCTTGGAGGGACAGAGTAACTATGGCTACACCTTC.

The V call is TRBV27, the J call TRBJ2-7; 10 bases align to TRBD1. The CDR3 length is 15 residues. Germline V gene sequence: CDR1 MNHEY, CDR2 SMNVEV (reference sequence). V lost 6 bases, J lost 7 bases, and 12 bases stayed unmatched. CDR3 coding DNA: TGTGCCAGCAGGACCCCCCGGGACAGGGGTGGTGAGCAGTACTTC. Protein: CASRTPRDRGGEQYF.

This clone occurred once. V and J are TRBV5-1 and TRBJ2-7; TRBD2 matches 8 bases. The CDR3 contains 15 residues. Unmatched junction bases numbered 3, after V lost 0 bases and J lost 1 base. Germline CDR1 reads SGHRS; CDR2 reads YFSETQ. The CDR3 is CASSLGTSYSYEQYF. CDR3 DNA sequence: TGCGCCAGCAGCTTGGGGACTAGCTATTCCTACGAGCAGTACTTC.

The V gene is TRBV27, the J gene TRBJ2-1; 7 nucleotides match TRBD1. The V and J ends lost 3 bases and 6 bases, in that order; junction bases with no gene match: 2. The CDR3 length is 13 residues. The germline V gene encodes CDR1 MNHEY and CDR2 SMNVEV (reference sequence). In nucleotides, the CDR3 is TGTGCCAGCAGTTTCCGGGACAGCAATGAGCAGTTCTTC. Translation gives CASSFRDSNEQFF.

This chain links TRBV5-1 with TRBJ2-5; 13 bases are shared with TRBD2. V dropped 1 base and J dropped 5; count of bases not matched to a gene: 5. The germline V gene has CDR1 SGHRS and CDR2 YFSETQ. The CDR3 loop spans 16 amino acids. CDR3 sequence (DNA): TGCGCCAGCAGCTTGTCCGGGGGACTAGCGGGGGAGACCCAGTACTTC. This sequence encodes CASSLSGGLAGETQYF.

Here the CDR3 reads CATSRTGSVIGNTIYF. The DNA for the CDR3 is TGTGCCACCAGCAGAACAGGGTCTGTGATCGGAAACACCATATATTTT. V usage is TRBV15 and J usage is TRBJ1-3; possible D gene TRBD1, 6 bases. CDR3 length: 16 amino acids. The ends were cut back, 2 bases at V and 4 bases at J, with 15 bases in the middle. Germline lookup yields CDR1 LNHNV and CDR2 YYDKDF (reference sequence). Full variable domain (remainder filled in from reference TRBV15 and TRBJ1-3): DAMVIQNPRYQVTQFGKPVTLSCSQTLNHNVMYWYQQKSSQAPKLLFHYYDKDFNNEADTPDNFQSRRPNTSFCFLDIRSPGLGDTAMYLCATSRTGSVIGNTIYFGEGSWLTVV.

V gene TRBV30 combines with J gene TRBJ1-5, with D possibly being TRBD1 (5 bases). CDR1 GTSNPN and CDR2 SVGIG come from the germline V gene (reference sequence). V lost 1 base to trimming and J lost 9 bases, with 19 bases between them. The CDR3 has 15 amino acids. The CDR3 sequence is CAWSEFYGEGRPQHF. The CDR3 coding sequence is TGTGCCTGGAGTGAATTCTACGGGGAGGGGAGGCCCCAGCATTTT.

V usage is TRBV2 and J usage is TRBJ1-5; 7 nucleotides agree with TRBD1. V dropped 5 bases and J dropped 5; count of bases not matched to a gene: 6. This CDR3 is built from 14 residues. Looked up from germline, CDR1 is SNHLY and CDR2 is FYNNEI. CDR3 residues: CASSPGTAYQPQHF. The DNA of the CDR3 is TGTGCCAGCAGTCCCGGGACAGCCTATCAGCCCCAGCATTTT.

The chain carries TRBV13 and TRBJ1-3; D is ambiguous. Germline V gene sequence: CDR1 PRHDT, CDR2 FYEKMQ (reference sequence). The CDR3 sequence is 15 residues long. Trimming shortened V by 1 base and J by 1 base, and 8 bases separated the two germline ends. The CDR3, as DNA: TGTGCCAGCAGCTTAGACGGACTTTCTGGAAACACCATATATTTT. The encoded protein is CASSLDGLSGNTIYF.

This chain links TRBV3-1 (or the pseudogene TRBV3-2) with TRBJ1-2; 8 nucleotides align to TRBD1. Trimming cost V 4 bases and J 2 bases; bases outside gene matches: 6. The CDR3 loop spans 15 amino acids. Germline lookup yields CDR1 LGHDT and CDR2 YNNKEL (reference sequence). CDR3 coding DNA: TGTGCCAGCAGCCCCTGGACAGGGAACAACTATGGCTACACCTTC. Its translation is CASSPWTGNNYGYTF.

The V and J genes are TRBV28 and TRBJ1-2; 8 nucleotides align to TRBD1. V was clipped by 3 bases and J by 8 bases; unmatched bases: 20. Germline CDR1 and CDR2: MDHEN and SYDVKM. This CDR3 has 18 amino acids. In nucleotides, the CDR3 is TGTGCCAGCAGTTTTCTTTTGTTGGGATCAGCTGGACAGGGCGGCTACACCTTC. Amino acid sequence: CASSFLLLGSAGQGGYTF.

The chain links TRBV9 to TRBJ1-1; D is perhaps TRBD1 (5 bases). Between the trimmed V and J ends, which lost 2 bases and 8 bases, there was a span of 10 bases. Germline V CDR1 and CDR2: SGDLS, YYNGEE. The length of the CDR3 is 12 residues. CDR3 loop: CASSVGRGEAFF. The CDR3 bases are TGTGCCAGCAGCGTGGGGCGAGGAGAAGCTTTCTTT.

The rearrangement uses TRBV5-1 and TRBJ1-2; D is ambiguous. The CDR3 loop spans 16 amino acids. Trimming cost V 0 bases and J 6 bases, with 18 bases left between them. CDR1 and CDR2 from the germline V gene are SGHRS and YFSETQ. In DNA form, the CDR3 reads TGCGCCAGCAGCTTGGCCGTGATGAGTTTTCGTGATGGCTACACCTTC. Translating it yields CASSLAVMSFRDGYTF.

CDR3 sequence reads: CASSSSGTGGTEAFF. The CDR3 nucleotides read TGCGCCAGCAGCTCATCCGGGACAGGGGGAACTGAAGCTTTCTTT. V and J are TRBV5-1 and TRBJ1-1; 11 bases match TRBD1. The CDR3 runs to 15 residues. The trim removed 3 bases at V and 5 bases at J, leaving 6 bases unmatched. The germline V gene encodes CDR1 SGHRS and CDR2 YFSETQ.